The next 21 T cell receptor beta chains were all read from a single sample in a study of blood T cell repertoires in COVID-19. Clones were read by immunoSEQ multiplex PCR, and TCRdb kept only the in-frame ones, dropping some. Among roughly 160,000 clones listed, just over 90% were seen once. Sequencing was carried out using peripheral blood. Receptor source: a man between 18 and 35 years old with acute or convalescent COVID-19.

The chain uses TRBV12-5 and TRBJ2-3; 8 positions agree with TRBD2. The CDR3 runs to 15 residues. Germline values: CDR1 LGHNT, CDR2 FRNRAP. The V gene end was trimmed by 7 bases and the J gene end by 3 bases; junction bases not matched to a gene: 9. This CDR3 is CASALYSGGTDTQYF. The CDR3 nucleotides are TGTGCTAGTGCCCTATATTCGGGAGGGACAGATACGCAGTATTTT.

The CDR3 loop is CASSFQQGFTETQYF. CDR3 in DNA: TGTGCCAGCAGCTTCCAACAGGGCTTCACGGAGACCCAGTACTTC. The V and J genes are TRBV7-9 and TRBJ2-5; a possible D gene is TRBD1 (6 bases). Germline CDR1 SEHNR, CDR2 FQNEAQ (reference sequence). This CDR3 is built from 15 residues. Trimming took 3 bases from V and 5 from J, leaving 16 bases between them.

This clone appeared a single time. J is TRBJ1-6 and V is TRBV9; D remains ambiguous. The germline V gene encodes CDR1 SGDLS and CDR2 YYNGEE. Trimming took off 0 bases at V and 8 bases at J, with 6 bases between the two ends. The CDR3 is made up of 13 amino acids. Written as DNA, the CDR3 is TGTGCCAGCAGCGTAGACGGGGATTCACCCCTCCACTTT. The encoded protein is CASSVDGDSPLHF.

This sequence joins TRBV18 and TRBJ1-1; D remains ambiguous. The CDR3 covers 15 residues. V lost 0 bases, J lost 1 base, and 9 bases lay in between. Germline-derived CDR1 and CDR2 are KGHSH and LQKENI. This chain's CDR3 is CASSPPAPGNTEAFF. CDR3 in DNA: TGTGCCAGCTCACCACCAGCTCCAGGGAACACTGAAGCTTTCTTT.

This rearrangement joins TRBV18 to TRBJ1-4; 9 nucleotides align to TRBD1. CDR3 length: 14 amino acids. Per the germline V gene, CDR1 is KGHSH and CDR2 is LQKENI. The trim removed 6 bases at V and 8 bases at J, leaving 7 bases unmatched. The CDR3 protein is CASSATGGNEKLFF. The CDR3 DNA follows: TGTGCCAGCTCCGCAACAGGGGGCAACGAAAAACTGTTTTTT.

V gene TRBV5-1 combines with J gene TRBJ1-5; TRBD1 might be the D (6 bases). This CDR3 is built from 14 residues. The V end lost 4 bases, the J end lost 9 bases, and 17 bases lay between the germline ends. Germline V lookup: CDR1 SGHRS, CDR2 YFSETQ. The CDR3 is CASSPTGPNGPQHF. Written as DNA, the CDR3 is TGCGCCAGCAGCCCAACAGGGCCTAATGGGCCCCAGCATTTT. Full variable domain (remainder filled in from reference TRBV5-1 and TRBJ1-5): KAGVTQTPRYLIKTRGQQVTLSCSPISGHRSVSWYQQTPGQGLQFLFEYFSETQRNKGNFPGRFSGRQFSNSRSEMNVSTLELGDSALYLCASSPTGPNGPQHFGDGTRLSIL.

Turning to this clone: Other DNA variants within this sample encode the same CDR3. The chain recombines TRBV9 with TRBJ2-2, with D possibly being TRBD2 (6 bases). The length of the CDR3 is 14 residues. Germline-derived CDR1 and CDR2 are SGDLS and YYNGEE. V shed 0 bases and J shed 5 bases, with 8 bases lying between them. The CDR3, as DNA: TGTGCCAGCAGCGTAGTTGGGGGGACCGGGGAGCTGTTTTTT. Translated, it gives CASSVVGGTGELFF.

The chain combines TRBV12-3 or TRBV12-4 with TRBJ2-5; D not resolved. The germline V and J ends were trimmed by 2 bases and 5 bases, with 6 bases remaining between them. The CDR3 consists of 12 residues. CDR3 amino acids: CASSLKPETQYF. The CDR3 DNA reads TGTGCCAGCAGTTTAAAGCCGGAGACCCAGTACTTC.

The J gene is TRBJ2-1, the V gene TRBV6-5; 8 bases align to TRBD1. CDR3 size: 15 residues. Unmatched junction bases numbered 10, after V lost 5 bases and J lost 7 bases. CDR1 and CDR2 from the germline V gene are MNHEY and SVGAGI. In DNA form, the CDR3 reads TGTGCCAGCAGTAGGACAGGGAAAGGCGAGAATGAGCAGTTCTTC. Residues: CASSRTGKGENEQFF.

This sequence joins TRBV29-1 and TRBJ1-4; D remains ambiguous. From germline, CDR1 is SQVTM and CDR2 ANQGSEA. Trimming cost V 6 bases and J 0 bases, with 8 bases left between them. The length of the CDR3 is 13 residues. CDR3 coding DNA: TGCAGCGTAGCACCAACAACTAATGAAAAACTGTTTTTT. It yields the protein CSVAPTTNEKLFF. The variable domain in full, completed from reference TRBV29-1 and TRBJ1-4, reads SAVISQKPSRDICQRGTSLTIQCQVDSQVTMMFWYRQQPGQSLTLIATANQGSEATYESGFVIDKFPISRPNLTFSTLTVSNMSPEDSSIYLCSVAPTTNEKLFFGSGTQLSVL.

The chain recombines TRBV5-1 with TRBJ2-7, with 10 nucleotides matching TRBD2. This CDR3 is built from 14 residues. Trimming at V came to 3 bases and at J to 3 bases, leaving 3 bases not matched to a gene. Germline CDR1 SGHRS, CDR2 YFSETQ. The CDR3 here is CASSSAGGDYEQYF. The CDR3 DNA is TGCGCCAGCAGCTCAGCGGGAGGGGACTACGAGCAGTACTTC.

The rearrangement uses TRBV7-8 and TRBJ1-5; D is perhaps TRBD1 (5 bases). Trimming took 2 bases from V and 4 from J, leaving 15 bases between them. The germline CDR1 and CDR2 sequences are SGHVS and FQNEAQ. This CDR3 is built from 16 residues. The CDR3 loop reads CASSLLRDFRNQPQHF. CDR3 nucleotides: TGTGCCAGCAGCTTACTCCGGGACTTTCGAAATCAGCCCCAGCATTTT.

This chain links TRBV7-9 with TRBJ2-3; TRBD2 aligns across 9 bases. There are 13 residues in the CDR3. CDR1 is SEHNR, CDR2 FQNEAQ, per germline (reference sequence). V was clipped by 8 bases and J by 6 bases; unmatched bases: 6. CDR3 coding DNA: TGTGCCAGCGTAGCGGGGGATTGGGATACGCAGTATTTT. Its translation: CASVAGDWDTQYF.

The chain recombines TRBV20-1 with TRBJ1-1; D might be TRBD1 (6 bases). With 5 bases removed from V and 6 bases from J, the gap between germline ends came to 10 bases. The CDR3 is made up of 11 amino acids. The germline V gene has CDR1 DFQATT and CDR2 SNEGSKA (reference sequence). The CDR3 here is CSAYRESEAFF. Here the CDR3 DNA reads TGCAGTGCTTACAGGGAATCTGAAGCTTTCTTT.

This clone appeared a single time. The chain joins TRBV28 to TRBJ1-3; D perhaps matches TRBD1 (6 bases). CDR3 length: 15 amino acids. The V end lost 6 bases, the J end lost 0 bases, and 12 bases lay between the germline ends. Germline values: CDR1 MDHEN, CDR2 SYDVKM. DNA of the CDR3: TGTGCCAGCAGCCCCACAGGGACCTCTGGAAACACCATATATTTT. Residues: CASSPTGTSGNTIYF.

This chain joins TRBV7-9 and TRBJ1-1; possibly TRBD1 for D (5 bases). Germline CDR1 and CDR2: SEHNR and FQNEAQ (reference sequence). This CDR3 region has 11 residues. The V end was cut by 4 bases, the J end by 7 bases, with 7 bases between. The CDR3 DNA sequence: TGTGCCAGCAGCTGGGGCAGTGAAGCTTTCTTT. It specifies CASSWGSEAFF. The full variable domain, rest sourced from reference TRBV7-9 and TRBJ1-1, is DTGVSQNPRHKITKRGQNVTFRCDPISEHNRLYWYRQTLGQGPEFLTYFQNEAQLEKSRLLSDRFSAERPKGSFSTLEIQRTEQGDSAMYLCASSWGSEAFFGQGTRLTVV.

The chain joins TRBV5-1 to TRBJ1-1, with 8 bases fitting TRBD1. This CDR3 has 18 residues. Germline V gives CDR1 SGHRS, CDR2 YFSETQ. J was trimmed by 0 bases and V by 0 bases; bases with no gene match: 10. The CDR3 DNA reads TGCGCCAGCAGCTTGGACCTAAGGACAGGGTTCATGAACACTGAAGCTTTCTTT. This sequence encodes CASSLDLRTGFMNTEAFF.

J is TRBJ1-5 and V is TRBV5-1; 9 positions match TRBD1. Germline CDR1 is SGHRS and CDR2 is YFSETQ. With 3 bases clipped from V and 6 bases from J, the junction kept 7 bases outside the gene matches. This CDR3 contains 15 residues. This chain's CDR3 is CASSSIPGQGQPQHF. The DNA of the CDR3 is TGCGCCAGCAGCTCTATACCGGGACAGGGTCAGCCCCAGCATTTT.

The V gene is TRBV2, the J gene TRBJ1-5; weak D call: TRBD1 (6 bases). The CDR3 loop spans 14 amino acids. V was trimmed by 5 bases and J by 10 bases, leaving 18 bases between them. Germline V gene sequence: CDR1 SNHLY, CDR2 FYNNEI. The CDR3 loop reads CASSPQGKGIPQHF. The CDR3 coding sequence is TGTGCCAGCAGTCCACAGGGAAAGGGGATTCCCCAGCATTTT.

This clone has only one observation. The CDR3 region is CASSEPTGVMNTEAFF. The CDR3 DNA sequence: TGTGCCAGCAGTGAACCGACAGGGGTCATGAACACTGAAGCTTTCTTT. V gene TRBV2 combines with J gene TRBJ1-1, with TRBD1 matching over 8 bases. Trimming at V came to 2 bases and at J to 0 bases, leaving 5 bases not matched to a gene. This CDR3 has 16 residues. The V gene's germline CDR1 is SNHLY and CDR2 FYNNEI.

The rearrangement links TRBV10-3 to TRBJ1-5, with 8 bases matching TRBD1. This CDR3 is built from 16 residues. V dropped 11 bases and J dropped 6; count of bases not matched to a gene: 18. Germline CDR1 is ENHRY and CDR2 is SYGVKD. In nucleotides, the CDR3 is TGTGCCGCAGCAGACAGGGGATCTAGTAATGGTCAGCCCCAGCATTTT. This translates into CAAADRGSSNGQPQHF.